These 4 T cell receptor beta chains were sequenced from one sample in a study of T cells after yellow fever vaccination. TCRdb independently ran MiXCR on the 5' RACE reads; one entry per CDR3 protein. Of fewer than 500,000 distinct CDR3 sequences in the sample, around 19% are singletons; the top ten hold over 15%. Source: PBMCs, taken before the yellow fever booster vaccination. Every receptor here comes from a man between 18 and 35 years old who received the YFV17D yellow fever vaccine.

The chain recombines TRBV11-2 with TRBJ2-1; weak D call: TRBD1 (5 bases). Trimming removed 4 bases from V and 0 bases from J, with 10 bases in between. This CDR3 is 15 amino acids long. The germline V gene has CDR1 SGHAT and CDR2 FQNNGV. CDR3 region: CASSSGSSSYNEQFF. The CDR3 region has the DNA TGTGCCAGCAGCTCAGGGTCCAGCTCCTACAATGAGCAGTTCTTC.

The chain links TRBV3-1 to TRBJ2-1; the match to TRBD1 covers 10 bases. The CDR3 length is 16 residues. V gave up 2 bases and J gave up 4 bases; unmatched junction bases: 5. Germline V gene data show CDR1 as LGHDT and CDR2 as YNNKEL (reference sequence). CDR3 amino acids: CASSQLDRGLYNEQFF. The CDR3 nucleotides are TGTGCCAGCAGCCAACTAGACAGGGGGCTTTACAATGAGCAGTTCTTC.

The table lists this clonotype with a few counts. This chain joins TRBV9 and TRBJ2-5; tentatively, D is TRBD2 (5 bases). From germline, CDR1 is SGDLS and CDR2 YYNGEE. V was cut by 0 bases and J by 7 bases, with 13 bases left in between. The CDR3 extends over 14 amino acids. The CDR3: CASSVDGLMGTQYF. Written as DNA, the CDR3 is TGTGCCAGCAGCGTAGACGGACTGATGGGGACCCAGTACTTC.

This clonotype was found a few times. The chain joins TRBV12-3 or TRBV12-4 to TRBJ2-7, with D possibly matching TRBD1 (5 bases). Trimming stripped 1 base from V and 2 bases from J, with 9 bases between. This CDR3 contains 14 residues. CDR3 sequence (DNA): TGTGCCAGCAGTTTAGGCAGGGTTACCTACGAGCAGTACTTC. This translates into CASSLGRVTYEQYF.